The 18 T cell receptor beta chains given below trace back to one sample, sequenced in a study of early T cells in non-severe SARS-CoV-2 infection. From the 5' RACE reads, TCRdb called clonotypes with MiXCR, one entry per CDR3 protein. The table records about 60,000 distinct CDR3 sequences, roughly an eighth of them present only once. The sequencing input was whole blood. The receptors shown here come from an adult who was a healthcare worker with PCR-confirmed SARS-CoV-2 infection or an uninfected control (not recorded which).

The chain carries TRBV7-9 and TRBJ2-3; TRBD2 agrees at 7 bases. V dropped 5 bases and J dropped 4; count of bases not matched to a gene: 12. The CDR3 spans 16 residues. Germline loops: CDR1 SEHNR, CDR2 FQNEAQ (reference sequence). The CDR3 coding sequence is TGTGCCAGCAGCCCCGAGCTAGCGGACGCGCCAGATACGCAGTATTTT. Its translation: CASSPELADAPDTQYF.

There are a few counts of this clonotype. This chain connects TRBV6-2 or TRBV6-3 to TRBJ2-4; a possible D gene is TRBD1 (6 bases). The CDR3 has 15 amino acids. V was pared by 8 bases and J by 3 bases, with 17 bases between. From germline, CDR1 is MNHEY and CDR2 SVGEGT. The CDR3 DNA sequence: TGTGCCAGCCTCAAAACAGGGTTGGGCAAAAACATTCAGTACTTC. This translates into CASLKTGLGKNIQYF.

This chain uses TRBV29-1 with TRBJ2-7, with D maybe TRBD1 (6 bases). Between the trimmed V and J ends, which lost 1 base and 5 bases, there was a span of 12 bases. Germline CDR1 SQVTM, CDR2 ANQGSEA. The CDR3 sequence is 13 residues long. The CDR3 coding sequence is TGCAGCGTTGAAGTAGTAACAGGGAACGAGCAGTACTTC. Amino acid sequence: CSVEVVTGNEQYF.

The chain combines TRBV7-2 with TRBJ2-1; possibly TRBD1 for D (6 bases). Deletions cut 2 bases from V and 7 bases from J, with 24 bases between. The CDR3 runs to 18 residues. The V gene's germline CDR1 is SGHTA and CDR2 FQGNSA. CDR3 nucleotides: TGTGCCAGCAGCTTAAGGGCTAAGGGCAGGGGAATTTCTAATGAGCAGTTCTTC. Translating it yields CASSLRAKGRGISNEQFF.

This sequence joins TRBV6-6 and TRBJ2-6; D is possibly TRBD2 (6 bases). Germline V CDR1 and CDR2: MNHNY, SVGAGI (reference sequence). V was clipped by 8 bases and J by 0 bases, with 11 bases between them. CDR3 length: 15 residues. As DNA, the CDR3 is TGTGCCAGCCGGGACGGGAGCTCTGGGGCCAACGTCCTGACTTTC. Residues: CASRDGSSGANVLTF.

The V and J genes are TRBV7-8 and TRBJ2-5; no definite D call. The V end lost 3 bases, the J end lost 5 bases, and 7 bases lay between the germline ends. The CDR3 is made up of 12 amino acids. CDR1 and CDR2 from the germline V gene are SGHVS and FQNEAQ. For the CDR3, the DNA is TGTGCCAGCAGCTTCTTTAGTGAGACCCAGTACTTC. Residues: CASSFFSETQYF. The variable domain in full, completed from reference TRBV7-8 and TRBJ2-5, reads GAGVSQSPRYKVAKRGQDVALRCDPISGHVSLFWYQQALGQGPEFLTYFQNEAQLDKSGLPSDRFFAERPEGSVSTLKIQRTQQEDSAVYLCASSFFSETQYFGPGTRLLVL.

This clonotype was observed at least ten times. J is TRBJ1-4 and V is TRBV12-3 or TRBV12-4; 7 bases are a match to TRBD1. The CDR3 is 13 residues long. Germline trimming cut 9 bases from V and 5 bases from J; bases unmatched to any gene: 6. The CDR3 here is CASRQGENEKLFF. The CDR3 nucleotides read TGTGCCAGTAGACAGGGCGAAAATGAAAAACTGTTTTTT.

The rearrangement links TRBV3-1 to TRBJ1-6; no clear D. CDR3 length: 14 amino acids. V was shortened by 1 base and J by 7 bases, with 8 bases between the two germline ends. Germline-derived CDR1 and CDR2 are LGHDT and YNNKEL (reference sequence). The CDR3 protein is CASSQVPENSPLHF. The CDR3 bases are TGTGCCAGCAGCCAAGTACCGGAAAATTCACCCCTCCACTTT.

This clonotype was observed a few times. The CDR3 sequence is CASSEQGATDTQYF. The CDR3 DNA reads TGTGCCAGTAGTGAACAGGGGGCCACAGATACGCAGTATTTT. This sequence joins TRBV19 and TRBJ2-3, with 9 bases lining up with TRBD1. This CDR3 spans 14 amino acids. V lost 5 bases to trimming and J lost 2 bases; unmatched junction nucleotides: 2. Germline V lookup: CDR1 LNHDA, CDR2 SQIVND (reference sequence).

This clonotype appeared a few times. The CDR3 region has the DNA TGTGCCTGGAGTCCCGACAGGGCCACTGAAGCTTTCTTT. Translated: CAWSPDRATEAFF. The genes are TRBV30 and TRBJ1-1; TRBD1 agrees at 7 bases. J lost 4 bases, V lost 2 bases, and 4 bases had no gene match. Germline V gives CDR1 GTSNPN, CDR2 SVGIG (reference sequence). The CDR3 has 13 residues.

V is TRBV12-3 or TRBV12-4 and J is TRBJ2-1; 12 nucleotides line up with TRBD1. V shed 2 bases, J shed 7 bases, and the junction held 6 bases outside the gene matches. The CDR3 is 16 amino acids. CDR3 sequence: CASSLKGQGARNEQFF. CDR3 coding DNA: TGTGCCAGCAGTTTAAAGGGACAGGGGGCACGAAATGAGCAGTTCTTC.

The V and J genes are TRBV12-3 or TRBV12-4 and TRBJ2-2, with no clear D. The V and J ends lost 3 bases and 1 base respectively, with 9 bases between them. The CDR3 contains 15 residues. CDR3 protein: CASSFGFQNTGELFF. CDR3 nucleotide sequence: TGTGCCAGCAGTTTCGGCTTTCAGAACACCGGGGAGCTGTTTTTT.

This clonotype was seen many times. The rearrangement links TRBV7-9 to TRBJ1-6, with D maybe TRBD1 (5 bases). Germline lookup yields CDR1 SEHNR and CDR2 FQNEAQ (reference sequence). With 4 bases removed from V and 3 bases from J, the gap between germline ends came to 7 bases. The CDR3 is 14 residues long. The CDR3 bases are TGTGCCAGCAGCTCAGACAGCTATAATTCACCCCTCCACTTT. This codes for CASSSDSYNSPLHF.

This clonotype was seen a few times. The chain has TRBV5-1 and TRBJ2-2; 12 bases fit TRBD2. The CDR3 spans 16 residues. Germline V gives CDR1 SGHRS, CDR2 YFSETQ. V trimming: 4 bases; J trimming: 3 bases; junction bases outside the gene matches: 4. As DNA, the CDR3 is TGCGCCAGCAGCAAGGGACTAGCGGGTCACACCGGGGAGCTGTTTTTT. It specifies CASSKGLAGHTGELFF.

This clonotype was recorded a few times. The V and J genes are TRBV20-1 and TRBJ1-1; a weak D match, TRBD1 (5 bases). V was trimmed by 3 bases and J by 0 bases, leaving 8 bases between them. Germline CDR1 DFQATT, CDR2 SNEGSKA (reference sequence). This CDR3 has 13 residues. The CDR3 loop is CSARTDMNTEAFF. The CDR3 DNA follows: TGCAGTGCTAGGACGGACATGAACACTGAAGCTTTCTTT.

V is TRBV20-1 and J is TRBJ2-2; 12 bases map to TRBD2. Germline CDR1 and CDR2: DFQATT and SNEGSKA (reference sequence). This CDR3 spans 15 amino acids. V shed 4 bases and J 8 bases; nucleotides not matched to a gene: 8. The chain's CDR3 is CSAKWTSGISGELFF. The CDR3, as DNA: TGCAGTGCTAAATGGACTAGCGGGATTTCAGGGGAGCTGTTTTTT.

This clonotype was seen only a few times. The V and J genes are TRBV12-3 or TRBV12-4 and TRBJ2-1, with 8 bases identical to TRBD2. The CDR3 runs to 13 residues. Trimming removed 6 bases from V and 13 bases from J; junction bases left unmatched: 11. In nucleotides, the CDR3 is TGTGCCAGCAGCCGAGGAACCGGGACTAGACAGTTCTTC. As protein: CASSRGTGTRQFF.

The J gene is TRBJ1-2, the V gene TRBV18, with a possible D match to TRBD1 (6 bases). V dropped 2 bases and J dropped 5 bases, with 9 bases sitting between them. Germline V CDR1 and CDR2: KGHSH, LQKENI. This CDR3 has 13 residues. The chain's CDR3 is CASSPETGYGYTF. CDR3 sequence (DNA): TGTGCCAGCTCACCAGAGACAGGATATGGCTACACCTTC.